This passage covers 3 T cell receptor beta chains from one sample sequenced in a study of beta chain features in type 1 diabetes. The isolated RNA, all of it, was reverse transcribed, so expressed TCRB transcripts were what got sequenced. The repertoire was sequenced with immunoSEQ multiplex PCR; TCRdb's copy has only in-frame clones and lacks some. Among 350,000 to 450,000 clones, about 12% were seen once, and the ten largest hold around 0.01%. For these TCRs, the target antigens are not known. Notes on the study in general: Significant though moderate, a shortening of TCRB CDR3s appeared in all four CD4+ subsets of Type 1 diabetes patients.

Material for sequencing was naive CD4+ T cells from blood. The source of these receptors is a woman aged 18-29 years with type 1 diabetes.

The sample holds a few counts of this clone. The CDR3 DNA follows: TGCGCCAGCAGCCAAGCCTTTTTGGGCAGTTATGGCTACACCTTC. Protein sequence: CASSQAFLGSYGYTF. The chain uses TRBV4-3 and TRBJ1-2, with unresolved D. CDR1 and CDR2 (germline): LGHNA, YSLEER. Trimming shortened V by 1 base and J by 5 bases, and 14 bases separated the two germline ends. The CDR3 extends over 15 amino acids.

This clone has a handful of counts. This sequence joins TRBV30 and TRBJ1-2, with a possible D match to TRBD1 (6 bases). The CDR3 length is 12 residues. With 3 bases removed from V and 8 bases from J, the gap between germline ends came to 13 bases. Per germline, CDR1 GTSNPN and CDR2 SVGIG (reference sequence). CDR3 sequence: CAWSTYTGGYTF. The CDR3 DNA is TGTGCCTGGAGCACATACACAGGGGGCTACACCTTC.

The genes are TRBV27 and TRBJ1-1, with D hard to call. The CDR3 has 14 residues. The ends were cut back, 6 bases at V and 3 bases at J, with 14 bases in the middle. Per germline, CDR1 MNHEY and CDR2 SMNVEV (reference sequence). CDR3 DNA sequence: TGTGCCAGCAGCTCTGGAGGTATGTACACTGAAGCTTTCTTT. This gives the protein CASSSGGMYTEAFF.